At least ten counts were recorded for the clone carrying this T cell receptor beta chain. Antigen: not known. Germline CDR1 is DFQATT and CDR2 is SNEGSKA (reference sequence). V lost 4 bases, J lost 2 bases, and 7 bases stayed unmatched. The CDR3 is 15 residues long. This record belongs to a study of CD8 T cells in ankylosing spondylitis. Quantitative 5'-RACE was performed with molecular barcodes, and it yielded the TCR beta libraries. TCRdb passed the 5' RACE reads through MiXCR, listing each CDR3 protein once. The table has about 36,000 distinct CDR3 sequences, approximately 6% seen once. Overall study results and limits: Existing reports had already noted some motif variants in reactive arthritis synovial fluid and blood. Within matched ankylosing spondylitis synovial fluid, disease-linked clones were reportedly significantly enriched. Blood from ankylosing spondylitis patients appeared to carry a characteristic roughly 8-variant TCR beta motif.

Source material: blood, either unsorted or a sorted T cell fraction (not recorded which). The chain is built from TRBV20-1 and TRBJ2-1; 8 bases align to TRBD1. The receptor was derived from a male donor with ankylosing spondylitis or in good health (not recorded which). The chain's CDR3 is CSAKSGTGAYNEQFF. In nucleotides, the CDR3 is TGCAGTGCTAAGTCCGGGACAGGTGCCTACAATGAGCAGTTCTTC.